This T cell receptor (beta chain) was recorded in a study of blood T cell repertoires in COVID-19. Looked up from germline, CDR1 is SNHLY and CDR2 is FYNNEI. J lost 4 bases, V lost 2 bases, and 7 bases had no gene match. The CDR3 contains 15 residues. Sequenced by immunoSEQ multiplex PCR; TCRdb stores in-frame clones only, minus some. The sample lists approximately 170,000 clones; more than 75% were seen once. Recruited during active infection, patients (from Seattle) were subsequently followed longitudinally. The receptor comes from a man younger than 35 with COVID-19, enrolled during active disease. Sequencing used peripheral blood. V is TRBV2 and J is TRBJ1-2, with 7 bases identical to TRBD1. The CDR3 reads CASSETSTGRYGYTF. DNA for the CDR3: TGTGCCAGCAGTGAAACCTCGACAGGGCGCTATGGCTACACCTTC.